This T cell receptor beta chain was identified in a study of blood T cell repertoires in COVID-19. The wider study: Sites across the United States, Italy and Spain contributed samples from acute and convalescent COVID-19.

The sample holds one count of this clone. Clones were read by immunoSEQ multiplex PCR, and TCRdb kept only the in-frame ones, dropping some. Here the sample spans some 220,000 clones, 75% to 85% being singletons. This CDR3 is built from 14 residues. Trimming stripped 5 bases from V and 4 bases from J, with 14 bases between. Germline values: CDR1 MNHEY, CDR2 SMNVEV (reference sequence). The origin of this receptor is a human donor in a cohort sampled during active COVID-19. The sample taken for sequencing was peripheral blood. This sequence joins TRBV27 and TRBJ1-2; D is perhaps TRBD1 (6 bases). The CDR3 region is CASSNGQIPYGYTF. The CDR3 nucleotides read TGTGCCAGCAGTAATGGACAGATACCCTATGGCTACACCTTC.